The 27 T cell receptor beta chains in this list originate from one sample, sequenced in a study of shared clonotypes between healthy human individuals. CD8 cells classed as naive were CD45RO-negative and positively selected for CCR7, excluding terminally differentiated effector memory CD45RA+ cells. Measured with immunoSEQ multiplex PCR; TCRdb has only the in-frame clones, and not every one. The sample gives hundreds of thousands of clones, approximately 95% of which show up once; approximately 0.12% is in the top ten. The sample taken for sequencing was naive CD8+ T cells sorted from blood. Receptors originate from a woman aged 25-40 years in good health.

The rearrangement joins TRBV6-5 to TRBJ1-6; D is possibly TRBD1 (5 bases). The germline V gene has CDR1 MNHEY and CDR2 SVGAGI. This CDR3 is built from 14 residues. Trimming removed 2 bases from V and 7 bases from J, with 9 bases in between. CDR3 residues: CASSYREGNSPLHF. CDR3 bases: TGTGCCAGCAGTTACAGGGAGGGGAATTCACCCCTCCACTTT.

In its sample, this clone was seen once. CDR3: CASSFRDRDYGYTF. CDR3 DNA sequence: TGTGCCAGCAGCTTCCGGGACAGGGACTATGGCTACACCTTC. The chain links TRBV5-5 to TRBJ1-2, with 9 bases lining up with TRBD1. Germline V gene sequence: CDR1 SGHKS, CDR2 YYEKEE (reference sequence). V shed 2 bases and J 3 bases; nucleotides not matched to a gene: 2. There are 14 residues in the CDR3.

There are a few counts of this clone. Being one base from a much bigger clone, this may be a read error. The chain has TRBV11-2 and TRBJ2-7, with unresolved D. CDR1 SGHAT and CDR2 FQNNGV come from the germline V gene. Between the trimmed V and J ends, which lost 4 bases and 3 bases, there was a span of 4 bases. The CDR3 extends over 11 amino acids. The CDR3 here is CASSSYYEQYF. The CDR3 coding sequence is TGTGCCAGCAGCTCCTACTACGAGCAGTACTTC.

The V and J genes are TRBV4-1 and TRBJ2-1; D perhaps matches TRBD1 (5 bases). The CDR3 is 13 residues long. V lost 4 bases and J 7 bases, leaving 11 bases between the germline ends. Germline CDR1 is MGHRA and CDR2 is YSYEKL. CDR3 bases: TGCGCCAGCAGCCTCAGACAGAGTAATGAGCAGTTCTTC. Encoded protein: CASSLRQSNEQFF.

The chain has TRBV2 and TRBJ1-2, with TRBD1 identical over 8 bases. With 3 bases clipped from V and 1 base from J, the junction kept 1 base outside the gene matches. The CDR3 has 14 residues. Germline loops: CDR1 SNHLY, CDR2 FYNNEI. The CDR3 nucleotides read TGTGCCAGCAGTGACAGGGGGCTTAACTATGGCTACACCTTC. This translates into CASSDRGLNYGYTF.

This chain connects TRBV6-1 to TRBJ2-7; D may be TRBD2 (6 bases). Germline CDR1 is MNHNS and CDR2 is SASEGT. V was pared by 5 bases and J by 0 bases, with 14 bases between. There are 15 residues in the CDR3. CDR3 residues: CASSLPAGSSYEQYF. In DNA form, the CDR3 reads TGTGCCAGCAGTCTCCCGGCGGGGTCCTCCTACGAGCAGTACTTC.

This rearrangement joins TRBV13 to TRBJ2-7; 7 bases match TRBD2. Germline V gene data show CDR1 as PRHDT and CDR2 as FYEKMQ (reference sequence). J lost 2 bases, V lost 1 base, and 5 bases had no gene match. The CDR3 is made up of 15 amino acids. This chain's CDR3 is CASSLETAGPYEQYF. DNA for the CDR3: TGTGCCAGCAGCTTAGAAACAGCGGGGCCCTACGAGCAGTACTTC.

The rearrangement links TRBV5-8 to TRBJ1-3; D possibly corresponds to TRBD1 (5 bases). There are 15 residues in the CDR3. Germline loops: CDR1 SGHTS, CDR2 YDEGEE. Trimming left V 4 bases short and J 0 bases short, with 11 bases between. CDR3 DNA: TGTGCCAGCAGCCTGCTGACAGACTCTGGAAACACCATATATTTT. This gives the protein CASSLLTDSGNTIYF.

The chain couples TRBV5-1 to TRBJ2-3, with 9 nucleotides matching TRBD2. J gave up 0 bases and V 3 bases, and 2 bases lay outside the gene matches. CDR1 is SGHRS and CDR2 is YFSETQ in the germline V gene. The CDR3 is made up of 15 amino acids. Here the CDR3 reads CASSSGTSSTDTQYF. The CDR3 region has the DNA TGCGCCAGCAGCTCGGGGACTAGCAGCACAGATACGCAGTATTTT.

The chain carries TRBV5-8 and TRBJ2-7, with D unclear. Germline V gene data show CDR1 as SGHTS and CDR2 as YDEGEE. The length of the CDR3 is 11 residues. V gave up 5 bases and J gave up 7 bases, with 10 bases separating them. The CDR3 coding sequence is TGTGCCAGCAGGGCCCCGTCAGAGCAGTACTTC. Amino acids: CASRAPSEQYF.

This clone appeared once. This sequence joins TRBV25-1 and TRBJ1-3, with no clear D. Between the trimmed V and J ends, which lost 3 bases and 0 bases, there was a span of 12 bases. The CDR3 totals 16 residues. From germline, CDR1 is MGHDK and CDR2 SYGVNS. CDR3 DNA: TGTGCCAGCAGTGATCCCGGGGTTTTCTCTGGAAACACCATATATTTT. Translated, it gives CASSDPGVFSGNTIYF. The full variable domain, its missing parts supplied by reference TRBV25-1 and TRBJ1-3, is EADIYQTPRYLVIGTGKKITLECSQTMGHDKMYWYQQDPGMELHLIHYSYGVNSTEKGDLSSESTVSRIRTEHFPLTLESARPSHTSQYLCASSDPGVFSGNTIYFGEGSWLTVV.

The chain has TRBV7-9 and TRBJ2-1; D is ambiguous. Germline V gene sequence: CDR1 SEHNR, CDR2 FQNEAQ (reference sequence). This CDR3 is 14 amino acids long. V was shortened by 2 bases and J by 2 bases, with 7 bases between the two germline ends. Here the CDR3 reads CASSLTVTYNEQFF. Written as DNA, the CDR3 is TGTGCCAGCAGCTTAACTGTTACCTACAATGAGCAGTTCTTC.

The DNA of the CDR3 is TGCGCCAGCAGCCTAGTTAGCGGCAGCTACAATGAGCAGTTCTTC. Protein: CASSLVSGSYNEQFF. The V gene is TRBV4-1, the J gene TRBJ2-1; D is possibly TRBD2 (6 bases). Germline assignment: CDR1 MGHRA and CDR2 YSYEKL. The CDR3 spans 15 residues. V lost 4 bases and J lost 3, with 13 bases in between.

This chain uses TRBV5-6 with TRBJ2-7; TRBD1 aligns across 9 bases. The CDR3 has 14 residues. In germline, CDR1 is SGHDT, CDR2 YYEEEE. Trimming cost V 4 bases and J 4 bases; bases outside gene matches: 6. In DNA, the CDR3 is TGTGCCAGCAGCCTCGGGACAGGGTGGTACGAGCAGTACTTC. This sequence encodes CASSLGTGWYEQYF.

This clone was picked up one time. This chain links TRBV5-4 with TRBJ2-1; 7 nucleotides align to TRBD2. The CDR3 length is 15 residues. Trimming took 1 base from V and 8 from J; bases not matched to a gene: 9. From germline, CDR1 is SGHNT and CDR2 YYREEE (reference sequence). In nucleotides, the CDR3 is TGTGCCAGCAGCTTGACGACTAGGACTAGAGATGAGCAGTTCTTC. This sequence encodes CASSLTTRTRDEQFF.

Points on this clone: At the DNA level, this CDR3 is encoded by other sequences in the same sample as well. V and J are TRBV27 and TRBJ2-7; D possibly corresponds to TRBD2 (6 bases). The germline V gene has CDR1 MNHEY and CDR2 SMNVEV (reference sequence). With 0 bases removed from V and 3 bases from J, the gap between germline ends came to 9 bases. CDR3 size: 14 residues. CDR3 region: CASSLSGLGYEQYF. The CDR3 DNA follows: TGTGCCAGCAGTTTATCGGGACTTGGCTACGAGCAGTACTTC.

The V and J genes are TRBV25-1 and TRBJ2-7; D gene ambiguous. This CDR3 comprises 12 residues. Germline assignment: CDR1 MGHDK and CDR2 SYGVNS. Trimming took off 0 bases at V and 0 bases at J, with 0 bases between the two ends. The CDR3 loop reads CASSEYSYEQYF. CDR3 bases: TGTGCCAGCAGTGAATACTCCTACGAGCAGTACTTC.

V and J are TRBV4-1 and TRBJ2-1, with 7 bases aligning to TRBD2. Germline values: CDR1 MGHRA, CDR2 YSYEKL. This CDR3 is built from 14 residues. Trimming removed 6 bases from V and 2 bases from J; junction bases left unmatched: 4. CDR3 in amino acids: CASSEREAYNEQFF. The CDR3 DNA is TGCGCCAGCAGTGAGCGGGAAGCCTACAATGAGCAGTTCTTC.

The V call is TRBV28, the J call TRBJ1-4, with D unresolved. The ends were cut back, 3 bases at V and 7 bases at J, with 15 bases in the middle. The length of the CDR3 is 15 residues. From germline, CDR1 is MDHEN and CDR2 SYDVKM. CDR3: CASSFVRGQVEKLFF. The CDR3, as DNA: TGTGCCAGCAGTTTTGTTCGGGGTCAGGTTGAAAAACTGTTTTTT. The full variable domain, its missing parts supplied by reference TRBV28 and TRBJ1-4, is DVKVTQSSRYLVKRTGEKVFLECVQDMDHENMFWYRQDPGLGLRLIYFSYDVKMKEKGDIPEGYSVSREKKERFSLILESASTNQTSMYLCASSFVRGQVEKLFFGSGTQLSVL.

The V and J genes are TRBV4-1 and TRBJ2-7; unclear D gene. Germline V lookup: CDR1 MGHRA, CDR2 YSYEKL. Trimming left V 1 base short and J 0 bases short, with 13 bases between. CDR3 length: 16 residues. CDR3 nucleotide sequence: TGCGCCAGCAGCCAAGGGACCGCCACCCTCTCCTACGAGCAGTACTTC. Translation: CASSQGTATLSYEQYF.

This rearrangement joins TRBV28 to TRBJ2-1, with a tentative D call TRBD2 (5 bases). The V end lost 8 bases, the J end lost 0 bases, and 14 bases lay between the germline ends. CDR1 MDHEN and CDR2 SYDVKM come from the germline V gene. This CDR3 region has 15 residues. The CDR3 loop is CASCTGISSYNEQFF. The CDR3 nucleotides read TGTGCCAGCTGTACGGGGATAAGCTCCTACAATGAGCAGTTCTTC.

The chain couples TRBV19 to TRBJ2-3, with 10 bases that match TRBD2. CDR3 length: 14 amino acids. V was clipped by 5 bases and J by 5 bases; unmatched bases: 4. In germline, CDR1 is LNHDA, CDR2 SQIVND (reference sequence). The CDR3 is CASSSRLAGDTQYF. The CDR3 DNA sequence: TGTGCCAGTAGTTCCAGACTAGCGGGAGATACGCAGTATTTT.

The chain links TRBV5-6 to TRBJ2-7; either TRBD1 or TRBD2 may fit D (5 bases each). Trimming took off 0 bases at V and 9 bases at J, with 19 bases between the two ends. Germline CDR1 SGHDT, CDR2 YYEEEE. This CDR3 comprises 15 residues. CDR3 amino acids: CASSLALGVPLGQYF. As DNA, the CDR3 is TGTGCCAGCAGCTTGGCCCTGGGGGTGCCGCTGGGGCAGTACTTC.

This clone was counted only a few times. The chain joins TRBV30 to TRBJ1-5, with no clear D. The CDR3 contains 13 residues. Trimming removed 0 bases at V and 7 bases at J, with 10 bases between. Germline V lookup: CDR1 GTSNPN, CDR2 SVGIG (reference sequence). CDR3 in DNA: TGTGCCTGGAGTGTGCTGGGAGAGCAGCCCCAGCATTTT. Translation gives CAWSVLGEQPQHF.

This rearrangement joins TRBV7-9 to TRBJ2-2; 7 bases fit TRBD1. Per the germline V gene, CDR1 is SEHNR and CDR2 is FQNEAQ (reference sequence). V shed 5 bases, J shed 6 bases, and the junction held 9 bases outside the gene matches. This CDR3 is built from 15 residues. CDR3 in DNA: TGTGCCAGCAGCCTTGGGACAGAGGGTCCCGGGGAGCTGTTTTTT. Translated: CASSLGTEGPGELFF.

The rearrangement links TRBV27 to TRBJ2-2; D perhaps matches TRBD2 (6 bases). The CDR3 is 21 amino acids. Looked up from germline, CDR1 is MNHEY and CDR2 is SMNVEV (reference sequence). The germline V and J ends were trimmed by 3 bases and 6 bases, with 32 bases remaining between them. DNA for the CDR3: TGTGCCAGCAGTTTGATGCCCGTACTCGGGAGACCATCACCTCAGGCCGGGGAGCTGTTTTTT. Its protein product is CASSLMPVLGRPSPQAGELFF.

In its sample, this clone was seen many times. The CDR3 protein is CASSNVAGGEDEQFF. The CDR3 nucleotides are TGTGCCAGCAGTAATGTAGCGGGAGGAGAGGATGAGCAGTTCTTC. J is TRBJ2-1 and V is TRBV11-2; TRBD2 agrees at 10 bases. CDR3 size: 15 residues. Germline loops: CDR1 SGHAT, CDR2 FQNNGV. The V and J ends lost 6 bases and 8 bases, in that order; junction bases with no gene match: 10.